This T cell receptor beta chain was documented in a study of beta chain features in type 1 diabetes listed by TCRdb under 2018. In the study overall: Mean age, gender distribution, total cell number and subset yield were not different between patients and healthy donors. A total of 107,917,701 sorted cells were examined across all samples, and the number of cells per subset was strongly correlated with RNA yield. The study compared the TCRB repertoires of sorted circulating CD4+ T cell subsets in recently diagnosed type 1 diabetes patients with those in matched healthy donors. Naive and central memory subsets were obtained from all 30 or so donors, but regulatory and stem cell-like memory subsets were isolated from only 8 patients and roughly eight healthy donors. Study-wide conclusions, independent of this receptor: Because cDNA rather than genomic DNA was sequenced, highly expressing activated cells could have been over-represented, although no difference in activation and CD3 levels was found between groups. At VDJ recombination sites, patients with type 1 diabetes made fewer insertions and deleted more nucleotides, a pattern implying thymic rearrangement abnormalities. Because the HLA sub-analyses included only small numbers of individuals, any influence of HLA type on TCRB rearrangement was left unresolved. Naive, central memory and regulatory TCRB repertoires appeared to be more alike among patients than among healthy donors. In all four CD4+ subsets, TCRB CDR3 length was moderately but significantly shorter in type 1 diabetes patients. Shorter templates might have been favored by PCR, but patient and control samples were amplified and corrected together, so both groups would have been affected equally by any skew.

V is shortened by 3 bases, J by 5 bases, and the region joining them spans 16 bases. The CDR3 measures 15 amino acids from cysteine to phenylalanine. Only CDR3 DNA is held: 45 bases, read in frame from base 1. CDR1 and CDR2 (SQVTM, ANQGSEA) derive from the germline V gene. Turning to this clone: Its binding antigen is unknown. Within one base of it there is no much larger clone, and no base qualities were kept.

A single peripheral blood draw of approximately 0.11 L on average was collected from each donor into heparinised tubes. Naive, central memory, regulatory and stem cell-like memory CD4+ T cells were sorted on a BD FACSAria II using a panel including CD45RO, CCR7, CD25, CD127, CD95 and CD27. Every sorted population had a purity above 98%. Right away, PBMCs were isolated by Lymphoprep density gradient centrifugation and were stained directly, with no culture step. So that batch effects would be minimized, each experiment stained and sorted samples in pairs, pairing one healthy donor with one patient. The High Capacity cDNA Reverse Transcription Kit was used to reverse transcribe all of the isolated RNA, meaning that expressed TCRB transcripts were what got sequenced. Deep immunoSEQ sequencing was performed on naive, central memory and regulatory T cell samples, with an average of roughly 3.3 million total reads per sample. Sorted cells were lysed in RLT buffer, and RNA was extracted using DNase-treated RNeasy Micro or Mini kits according to cell number. To prevent cross-contamination, each cell subset was processed individually, whereas patient and healthy donor samples were processed jointly. Using the immunoSEQ multiplex PCR, TCRB sequences were amplified from cDNA into 87-bp fragments spanning the CDR3 region. Sequencing of the amplicons was done on the Illumina HiSeq platform. Per the source publication's procedure: PCR bias was computationally corrected using synthetic template baselines, reads within Hamming distance 2 were collapsed, and singletons that could not be merged were discarded. Reads were aligned against IMGT to assign V, D and J genes, CDR3 length and insertions or deletions at six rearrangement sites. Within each subset, clonotype counts were normalized to sorted cell number, and only after that were true diversity and Gini coefficients computed with the tcR R package. The overlap coefficient, calculated on TCRB nucleotide sequences, was used to quantify repertoire sharing. As stored in TCRdb, this immuneACCESS dataset retains in-frame rearrangements with V and J assigned. A fraction of the clones does not appear; measured against another copy, unresolved V genes explain less than half of the discrepancy, and the remainder lacks a known reason. V and J calls and clone size come straight from that table; D and trimming were deduced from the DNA. Present in this sample are around 150,000 clones, 9% of which were seen just once. The ten largest account for under 0.75% of the sample.

The chain was built from TRBV29-1 and TRBJ2-2; a tentative D call is TRBD2 (6 bases match). Sequenced: central memory CD4+ T cells from blood. This sequence originates from a woman aged 25 to 39 with type 1 diabetes. The CDR3 reads as follows: CSVDTTVGGTGELFF. In nucleotide form, the sequence is TGCAGCGTTGACACGACAGTGGGAGGAACCGGGGAGCTGTTTTTT.